Below, one TCR beta chain is given with its context. Antigen: not known. The data originate from a study of blood T cells in healthy people across ages. Overall study findings and caveats: The donors' CMV status was not determined, possibly confounding changes in expanded clonotypes. Roughly linearly, TCR beta diversity per million T cells fell as age increased.

Deletions cut 4 bases from V and 3 bases from J, with 12 bases between. Germline V lookup: CDR1 DFQATT, CDR2 SNEGSKA (reference sequence). This CDR3 region has 13 residues. For the second PCR, which ran for about 6 to 11 cycles, a sample-barcoded 5' primer and a J-beta primer mix were used. Samples each returned at least 3 million CDR3-containing paired-end reads. TCRdb fed the 5' RACE reads into MiXCR, producing one record per CDR3 protein. The table records around 1.5 million distinct CDR3 sequences, 35% to 45% of them present only once. The receptor was isolated from a woman aged 18 to 35 in good health. The chain links TRBV20-1 to TRBJ1-1, with D possibly TRBD1 on 5 matching bases. Sequenced input: blood. CDR3 nucleotide sequence: TGCAGTGCTAATCAGGGAAGCGACACTGAAGCTTTCTTT. It translates to CSANQGSDTEAFF.